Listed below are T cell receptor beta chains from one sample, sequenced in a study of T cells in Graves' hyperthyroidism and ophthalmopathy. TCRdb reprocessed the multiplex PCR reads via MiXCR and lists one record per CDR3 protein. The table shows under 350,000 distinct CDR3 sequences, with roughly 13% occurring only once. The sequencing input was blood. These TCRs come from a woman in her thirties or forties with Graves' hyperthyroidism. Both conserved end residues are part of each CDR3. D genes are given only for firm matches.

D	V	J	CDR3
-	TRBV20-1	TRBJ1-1	CSARDPGGDTEAFF
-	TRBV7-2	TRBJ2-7	CASSLGGDPTYEQYF
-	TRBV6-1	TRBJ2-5	CASRGGPAETQYF
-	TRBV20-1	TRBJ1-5	CSAQQDSNQPQHF
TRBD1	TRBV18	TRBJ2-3	CASSPQQGEDTQYF
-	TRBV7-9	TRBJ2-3	CASSYWMTSTDTQYF
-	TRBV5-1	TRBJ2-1	CASSSPPDFPSSYNEQFF
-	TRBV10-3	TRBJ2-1	CAIGAGNGEQFF
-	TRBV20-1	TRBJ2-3	CSAPGLFTDTQYF
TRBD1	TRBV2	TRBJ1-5	CASSAGQGERPQHF
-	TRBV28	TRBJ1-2	CASRWGVNYGYTF
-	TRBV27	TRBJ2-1	CASSSARQYSYNEQFF
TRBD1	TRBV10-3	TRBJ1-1	CAITPGTGAPEAFF
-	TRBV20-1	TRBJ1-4	CSARDWGRGEKLFF
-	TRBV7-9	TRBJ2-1	CASEELGYNEQFF
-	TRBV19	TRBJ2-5	CASSMWGELETQYF
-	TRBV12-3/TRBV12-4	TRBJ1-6	CASSFGRQRDSPLHF
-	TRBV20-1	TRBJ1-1	CSARHGEQGAGTEAFF
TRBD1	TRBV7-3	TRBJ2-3	CASSRQGPDTQYF
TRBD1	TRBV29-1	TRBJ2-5	CSVEGDRGRETQYF